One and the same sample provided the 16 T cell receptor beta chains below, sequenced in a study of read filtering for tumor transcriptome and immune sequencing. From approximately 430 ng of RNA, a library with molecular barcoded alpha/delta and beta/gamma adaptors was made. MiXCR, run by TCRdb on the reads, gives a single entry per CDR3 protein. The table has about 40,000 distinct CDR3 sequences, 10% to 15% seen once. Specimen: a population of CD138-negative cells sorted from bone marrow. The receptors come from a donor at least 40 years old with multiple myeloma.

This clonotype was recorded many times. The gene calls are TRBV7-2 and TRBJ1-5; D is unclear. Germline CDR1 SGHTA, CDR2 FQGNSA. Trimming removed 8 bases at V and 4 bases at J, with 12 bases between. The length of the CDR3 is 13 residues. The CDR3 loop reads CASGQGRNQPQHF. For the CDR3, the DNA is TGTGCCAGCGGCCAAGGCCGGAATCAGCCCCAGCATTTT.

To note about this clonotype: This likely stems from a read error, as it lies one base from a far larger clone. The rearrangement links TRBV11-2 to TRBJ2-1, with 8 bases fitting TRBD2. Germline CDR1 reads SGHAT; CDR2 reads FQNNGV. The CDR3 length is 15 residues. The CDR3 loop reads CASSFIAGRNNEQSF. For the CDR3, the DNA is TGTGCCAGCAGCTTCATAGCGGGGAGAAACAATGAGCAGTCCTTC.

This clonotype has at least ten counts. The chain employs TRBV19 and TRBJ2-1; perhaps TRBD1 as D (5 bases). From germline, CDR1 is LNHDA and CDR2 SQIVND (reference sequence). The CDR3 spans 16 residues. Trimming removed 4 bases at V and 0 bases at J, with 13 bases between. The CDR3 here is CASSKKEGVSYNEQFF. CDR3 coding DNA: TGTGCCAGTAGTAAAAAGGAAGGGGTCTCCTACAATGAGCAGTTCTTC.

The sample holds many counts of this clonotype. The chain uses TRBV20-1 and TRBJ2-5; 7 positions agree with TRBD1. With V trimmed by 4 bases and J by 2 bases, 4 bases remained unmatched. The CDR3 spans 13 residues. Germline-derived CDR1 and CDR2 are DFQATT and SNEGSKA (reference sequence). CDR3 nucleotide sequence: TGCAGTGCTACCGGGACAGATCAAGAGACCCAGTACTTC. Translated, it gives CSATGTDQETQYF.

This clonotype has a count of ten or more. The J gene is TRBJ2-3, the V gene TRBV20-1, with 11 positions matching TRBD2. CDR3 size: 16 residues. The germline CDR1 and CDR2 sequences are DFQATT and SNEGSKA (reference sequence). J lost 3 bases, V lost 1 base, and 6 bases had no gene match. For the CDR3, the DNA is TGCAGTGCTAGAGTGGTAGCGGGGGGGCAAACAGATACGCAGTATTTT. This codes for CSARVVAGGQTDTQYF.

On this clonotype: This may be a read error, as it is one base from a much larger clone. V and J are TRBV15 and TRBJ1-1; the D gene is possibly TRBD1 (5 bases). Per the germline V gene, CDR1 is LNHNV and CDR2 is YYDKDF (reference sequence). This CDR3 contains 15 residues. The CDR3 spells CDTSRDLGGSLEAFF. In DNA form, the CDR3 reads TGTGACACCAGCAGAGATCTGGGGGGGTCCCTCGAAGCTTTCTTT.

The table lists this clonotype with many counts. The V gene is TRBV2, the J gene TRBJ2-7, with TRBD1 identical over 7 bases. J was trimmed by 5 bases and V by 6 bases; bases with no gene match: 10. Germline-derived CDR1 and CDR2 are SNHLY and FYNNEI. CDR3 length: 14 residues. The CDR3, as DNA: TGTGCCAGCAGAACAGGGGCCTCGGACAACGAGCAGTACTTC. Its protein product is CASRTGASDNEQYF.

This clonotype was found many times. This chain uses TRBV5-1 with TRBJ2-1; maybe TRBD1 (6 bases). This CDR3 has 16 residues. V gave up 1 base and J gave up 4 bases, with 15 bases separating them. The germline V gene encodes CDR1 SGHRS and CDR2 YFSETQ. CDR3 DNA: TGCGCCAGCAGCTTGATGACAGGATCGATATACAATGAGCAGTTCTTC. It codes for CASSLMTGSIYNEQFF.

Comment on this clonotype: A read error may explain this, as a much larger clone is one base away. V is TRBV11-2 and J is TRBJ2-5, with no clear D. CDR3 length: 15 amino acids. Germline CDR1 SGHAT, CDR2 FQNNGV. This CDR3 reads CARSQTRQVPETQYF. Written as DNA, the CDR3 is TGTGCCCGCAGCCAAACCCGGCAGGTCCCAGAGACCCAGTACTTC. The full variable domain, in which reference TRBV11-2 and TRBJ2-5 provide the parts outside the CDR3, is EAGVAQSPRYKIIEKRQSVAFWCNPISGHATLYWYQQILGQGPKLLIQFQNNGVVDDSQLPKDRFSAERLKGVDSTLKIQPAKLEDSAVYLCARSQTRQVPETQYFGPGTRLLVL.

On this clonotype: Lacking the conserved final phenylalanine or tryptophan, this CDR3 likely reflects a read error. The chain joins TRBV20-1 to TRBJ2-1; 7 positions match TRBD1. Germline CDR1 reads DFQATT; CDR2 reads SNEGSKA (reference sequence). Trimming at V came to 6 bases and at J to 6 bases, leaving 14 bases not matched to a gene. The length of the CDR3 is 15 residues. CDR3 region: CSAREGASNINEQFL. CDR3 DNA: TGCAGTGCCCGAGAGGGGGCCAGCAACATCAATGAGCAGTTCCTC.

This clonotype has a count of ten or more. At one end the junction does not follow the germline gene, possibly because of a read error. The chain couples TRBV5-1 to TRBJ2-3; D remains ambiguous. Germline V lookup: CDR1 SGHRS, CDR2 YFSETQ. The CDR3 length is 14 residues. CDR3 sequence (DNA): TGTGCCAGCAGCTTGGAGAGGAGCACAGATACGCAGTATTTT. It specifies CASSLERSTDTQYF.

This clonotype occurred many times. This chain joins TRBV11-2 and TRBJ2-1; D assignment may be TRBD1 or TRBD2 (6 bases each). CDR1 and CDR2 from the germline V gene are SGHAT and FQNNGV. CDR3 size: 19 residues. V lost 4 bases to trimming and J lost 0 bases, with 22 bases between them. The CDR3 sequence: CASSSSSPGAQSSYNEQFF. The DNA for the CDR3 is TGTGCCAGCAGCTCTAGCTCCCCGGGGGCCCAGAGCTCCTACAATGAGCAGTTCTTC.

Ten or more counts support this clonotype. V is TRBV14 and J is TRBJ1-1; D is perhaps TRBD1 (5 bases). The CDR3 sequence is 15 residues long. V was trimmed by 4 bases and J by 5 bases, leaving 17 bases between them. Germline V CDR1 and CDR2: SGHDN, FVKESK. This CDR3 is CASSRFGGKGTEAFF. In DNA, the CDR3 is TGTGCCAGCAGCCGCTTTGGAGGGAAGGGGACTGAAGCTTTCTTT.

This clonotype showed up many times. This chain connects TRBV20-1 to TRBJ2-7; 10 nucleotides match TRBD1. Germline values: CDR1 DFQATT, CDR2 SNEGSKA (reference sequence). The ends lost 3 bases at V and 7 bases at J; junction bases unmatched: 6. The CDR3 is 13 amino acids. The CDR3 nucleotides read TGCAGTGCTAGCTCGGACAGGGGGTGGGAGCAGTACTTC. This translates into CSASSDRGWEQYF.

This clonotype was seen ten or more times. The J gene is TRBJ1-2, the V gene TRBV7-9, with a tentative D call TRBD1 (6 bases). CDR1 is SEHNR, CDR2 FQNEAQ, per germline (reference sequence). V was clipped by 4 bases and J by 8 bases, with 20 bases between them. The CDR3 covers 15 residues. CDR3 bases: TGTGCCAGCAGCTCCCTTCGTCGGGGGCCCAACGGCTACACCTTC. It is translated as CASSSLRRGPNGYTF.

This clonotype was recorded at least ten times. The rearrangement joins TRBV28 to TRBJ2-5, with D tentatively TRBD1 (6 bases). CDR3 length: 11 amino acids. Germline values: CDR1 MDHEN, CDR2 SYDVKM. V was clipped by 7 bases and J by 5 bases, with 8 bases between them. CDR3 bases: TGTGCCAGCATCAGGGGTGAGACCCAGTACTTC. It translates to CASIRGETQYF.